This T cell receptor (beta chain) is from a study of yellow fever vaccine responses in identical twins (dated by TCRdb to the late 2010s). About the investigation overall: In the study, vaccine-responding T cell clones were precisely tracked in identical twins. Paper-wide results and their limitations: According to the authors, in identical twins the way T cells responded to vaccination appeared partly convergent and partly personalized.

Library creation used RT-PCR. The sequencing machine was an Illumina HiSeq 2500. TCRdb trimmed the raw reads at Q25, called clones with MiXCR and kept productive beta chains. Merged by CDR3 protein, the rows form single entries marked with the most common genes and DNA. The sample has about 6,900 distinct CDR3 sequences on record, over 80% of them singletons. 3% to 4% of the sample comes from the top ten. Notes on this clonotype: This receptor's antigen is unknown. No much larger clone is present one base from it, and per-base qualities are unavailable.

The germline V gene specifies SGDLS as CDR1 and YYNGEE as CDR2. The CDR3 runs 15 amino acids, cysteine and phenylalanine included. The CDR3 DNA has 45 bases and is translated from base 1. The germline ends are 20 bases apart after V is trimmed by 4 bases and J by 9 bases. The material was T cells from blood (PBMCs), unsorted or a sorted subset (not recorded which), obtained before or after yellow fever vaccination (not recorded which). The sequence was collected from a woman aged 18-29 years who received the yellow fever vaccine. Donor details come from another sample of the same person, matched by shared clones. Recombination joined TRBV9 with TRBJ2-1; the D gene is perhaps TRBD2, on 5 matching bases. DNA sequence: TGTGCCAGCAGCATTAACTGGGAGCCTTTAATTGAGCAGTTCTTC. Translated, this gives CASSINWEPLIEQFF.